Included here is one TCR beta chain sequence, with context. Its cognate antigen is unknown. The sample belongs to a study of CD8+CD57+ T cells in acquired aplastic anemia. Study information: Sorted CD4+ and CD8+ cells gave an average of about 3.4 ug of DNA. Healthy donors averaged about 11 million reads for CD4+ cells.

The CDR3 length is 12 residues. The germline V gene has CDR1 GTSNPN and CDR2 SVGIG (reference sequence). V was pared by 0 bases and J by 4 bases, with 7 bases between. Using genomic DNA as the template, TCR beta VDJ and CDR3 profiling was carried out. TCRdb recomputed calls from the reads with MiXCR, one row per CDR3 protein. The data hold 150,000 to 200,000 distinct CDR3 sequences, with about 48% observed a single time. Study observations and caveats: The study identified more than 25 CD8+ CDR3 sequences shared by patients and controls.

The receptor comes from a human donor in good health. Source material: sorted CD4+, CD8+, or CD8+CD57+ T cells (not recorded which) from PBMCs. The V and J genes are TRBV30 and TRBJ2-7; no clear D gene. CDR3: CAWSVGKYEQYF. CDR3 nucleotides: TGTGCCTGGAGTGTGGGAAAATACGAGCAGTACTTC.